This TCR beta chain stems from a study of vaccination effects on CD4 cells after COVID-19. Clones were sequenced by immunoSEQ multiplex PCR, and TCRdb holds only the in-frame ones, with some missing. The sample lists about 27,000 clones; approximately 83% were seen once. The CDR3 loop spans 15 amino acids. The germline V gene encodes CDR1 MNHEY and CDR2 SVGAGI. The V and J ends lost 0 bases and 1 base respectively, with 9 bases between them. Of note for this clone: Its antigen is undetermined.

Ahead of sequencing, the ViraFEST assay grew antigen-specific CD4+ T cells using viral peptide pools. CD4+ T cells were isolated after around 10 days of culture. BNT162b2 vaccine or mRNA-1273 vaccine was given to participants in two doses. With around 9.4 ug/ml peptides and 9.5 to 10 IU/ml IL-2, fewer than 2.5 million PBMC per well were cultured. The clonotype was recovered from a human donor who received a COVID-19 vaccine. Some clones in this sample may be carry-over from other donors' samples. Sequenced here: CD4+ T cells from PBMCs cultured with HCoV-NL63 spike peptides, sampled after COVID-19 vaccination. V is TRBV6-5 and J is TRBJ1-1; no clear D gene. The CDR3 loop is CASSYSELSNTEAFF. The CDR3, as DNA: TGTGCCAGCAGTTACTCGGAGCTATCGAACACTGAAGCTTTCTTT.